This is a list of T cell receptor beta chains from one sample in a study of blood T cell repertoires in COVID-19. Profiled with immunoSEQ multiplex PCR; TCRdb holds only in-frame clones, not every one. The sample has around 70,000 clones, 60% to 80% seen once. What was sequenced was peripheral blood. The receptors were sampled from a human donor in a cohort sampled during active COVID-19. The CDR3 runs from the conserved cysteine through the conserved F or W. D genes are given only for firm matches. Clone size is not always given. Where it is, it says once, few, many or a class for expanded clones.

V gene: TRBV23-1; J gene: TRBJ2-2; clone size: NA; D gene: TRBD1; CDR3 protein: CASINTGQGAKTGELFF; CDR3 DNA: TGCGCCAGCATCAATACCGGACAGGGGGCGAAGACCGGGGAGCTGTTTTTT
V gene: TRBV6-2/TRBV6-3; J gene: TRBJ2-3; clone size: few; D gene: TRBD2; CDR3 protein: CASSYPLAGAEEDTQYF; CDR3 DNA: TGTGCCAGCAGTTACCCACTAGCGGGAGCGGAGGAAGATACGCAGTATTTT
V gene: TRBV18; J gene: TRBJ2-3; clone size: NA; D gene: TRBD2; CDR3 protein: CASSPLAGVSSTGTDTQYF; CDR3 DNA: TGTGCCAGCTCACCGCTAGCGGGGGTATCATCGACGGGCACAGATACGCAGTATTTT
V gene: TRBV18; J gene: TRBJ1-1; clone size: NA; D gene: TRBD1; CDR3 protein: CASSLTGETEAFF; CDR3 DNA: TGTGCCAGCTCATTAACAGGGGAGACTGAAGCTTTCTTT
V gene: TRBV30; J gene: TRBJ2-4; clone size: NA; D gene: NA; CDR3 protein: CAWSDRGAKNIQYF; CDR3 DNA: TGTGCCTGGAGTGACCGGGGGGCCAAAAACATTCAGTACTTC
V gene: TRBV21-1; J gene: TRBJ1-1; clone size: NA; D gene: NA; CDR3 protein: CASSRFNRDRGTEAFF; CDR3 DNA: TGTGCCAGCAGCCGTTTCAACCGGGACAGGGGCACTGAAGCTTTCTTT
V gene: TRBV7-8; J gene: TRBJ1-3; clone size: NA; D gene: NA; CDR3 protein: CASRGGGAGNTIYF; CDR3 DNA: TGTGCCAGCAGGGGGGGAGGGGCCGGAAACACCATATATTTT
V gene: TRBV18; J gene: TRBJ1-2; clone size: once; D gene: TRBD1; CDR3 protein: CASSPTTGTYGYTF; CDR3 DNA: TGTGCCAGCTCACCGACGACAGGGACCTATGGCTACACCTTC
V gene: TRBV5-1; J gene: TRBJ2-2; clone size: few; D gene: TRBD1; CDR3 protein: CASSLRDRGAGELFF; CDR3 DNA: TGCGCCAGCAGCCTCCGGGACAGGGGGGCCGGGGAGCTGTTTTTT
V gene: TRBV11-3; J gene: TRBJ2-1; clone size: NA; D gene: TRBD2; CDR3 protein: CASSPIGRAVDEQFF; CDR3 DNA: TGTGCCAGCAGCCCCATCGGGAGGGCCGTGGATGAGCAGTTCTTC
V gene: TRBV6-5; J gene: TRBJ2-5; clone size: NA; D gene: NA; CDR3 protein: CAIHRVGGETQYF; CDR3 DNA: TGTGCCATACACAGGGTGGGAGGGGAGACCCAGTACTTC
V gene: TRBV9; J gene: TRBJ2-2; clone size: once; D gene: TRBD2; CDR3 protein: CASSVGLAGGTGELFF; CDR3 DNA: TGTGCCAGCAGCGTAGGCCTAGCGGGAGGAACCGGGGAGCTGTTTTTT
V gene: TRBV28; J gene: TRBJ2-1; clone size: few; D gene: NA; CDR3 protein: CASSSLSYNEQFF; CDR3 DNA: TGTGCCAGCAGTTCCCTATCCTACAATGAGCAGTTCTTC
V gene: TRBV12-3/TRBV12-4; J gene: TRBJ2-1; clone size: many; D gene: NA; CDR3 protein: CASSLVRGEQFF; CDR3 DNA: TGTGCCAGCAGTTTAGTTAGAGGTGAGCAGTTCTTC
V gene: TRBV6-5; J gene: TRBJ2-1; clone size: NA; D gene: TRBD2; CDR3 protein: CASTRTSRSNEQFF; CDR3 DNA: TGTGCCAGCACCCGGACTAGCAGGAGCAATGAGCAGTTCTTC
V gene: TRBV4-2; J gene: TRBJ1-5; clone size: NA; D gene: NA; CDR3 protein: CASSQLANQPQHF; CDR3 DNA: TGTGCCAGCAGCCAATTAGCTAATCAGCCCCAGCATTTT
V gene: TRBV6-5; J gene: TRBJ1-3; clone size: NA; D gene: TRBD1; CDR3 protein: CASAWDRAGNTIYF; CDR3 DNA: TGTGCCAGCGCTTGGGACAGGGCTGGAAACACCATATATTTT
V gene: TRBV5-1; J gene: TRBJ1-1; clone size: NA; D gene: NA; CDR3 protein: CASSLSQGVDTEAFF; CDR3 DNA: TGCGCCAGCAGCTTGTCGCAGGGTGTGGACACTGAAGCTTTCTTT
V gene: TRBV9; J gene: TRBJ1-1; clone size: NA; D gene: TRBD1; CDR3 protein: CASRATGTANTEAFF; CDR3 DNA: TGTGCCAGCAGGGCAACCGGGACAGCGAACACTGAAGCTTTCTTT
V gene: TRBV6-2/TRBV6-3; J gene: TRBJ1-5; clone size: NA; D gene: TRBD1; CDR3 protein: CASSYVGTGVLDNQPQHF; CDR3 DNA: TGTGCCAGCAGTTACGTGGGGACAGGGGTACTTGACAATCAGCCCCAGCATTTT
V gene: TRBV6-1; J gene: TRBJ1-5; clone size: NA; D gene: TRBD1; CDR3 protein: CASSARDRGVWSNQPQHF; CDR3 DNA: TGTGCCAGCAGTGCCCGGGACAGGGGTGTATGGAGCAATCAGCCCCAGCATTTT
V gene: TRBV2; J gene: TRBJ1-2; clone size: NA; D gene: NA; CDR3 protein: CASRVSWTDGYTF; CDR3 DNA: TGTGCCAGCAGAGTGTCTTGGACAGATGGCTACACCTTC
V gene: TRBV5-1; J gene: TRBJ2-7; clone size: few; D gene: NA; CDR3 protein: CASSAGTPYEQYF; CDR3 DNA: TGCGCCAGCAGCGCCGGGACACCCTACGAGCAGTACTTC
V gene: TRBV7-9; J gene: TRBJ2-5; clone size: few; D gene: NA; CDR3 protein: CASSRGETQYF; CDR3 DNA: TGTGCCAGCTCCCGGGGGGAGACCCAGTACTTC
V gene: TRBV7-2; J gene: TRBJ2-3; clone size: NA; D gene: TRBD2; CDR3 protein: CASVNQKPGLAGGKDTQYF; CDR3 DNA: TGTGCCAGCGTTAACCAGAAACCGGGACTAGCGGGAGGGAAAGATACGCAGTATTTT
V gene: TRBV5-1; J gene: TRBJ2-3; clone size: NA; D gene: NA; CDR3 protein: CASQSGTRTDTQYF; CDR3 DNA: TGCGCCAGCCAGTCCGGGACACGCACAGATACGCAGTATTTT